This TCR beta chain was captured in a study of blood T cells in healthy people across ages. The V gene end was trimmed by 6 bases and the J gene end by 5 bases; junction bases not matched to a gene: 4. The CDR3 totals 13 residues. Germline V gives CDR1 SGHTA, CDR2 FQGNSA. This clonotype occurred a few times. Sample-barcoded 5' priming and a J-beta primer mix drove a second PCR of 7 to 11 cycles. MiXCR, run by TCRdb on the 5' RACE reads, gives a single entry per CDR3 protein. This table holds just under 900,000 distinct CDR3 sequences, more than 25% found once. The rearrangement uses TRBV7-2 and TRBJ1-2; 9 bases map to TRBD1. The specimen was blood. The receptor's source is a woman of 80 years or more in good health. The CDR3 loop reads CASRPGQGYGYTF. CDR3 bases: TGTGCCAGCAGACCGGGACAGGGTTATGGCTACACCTTC. Based on the CDR3 plus reference TRBV7-2 and TRBJ1-2, the full variable domain is GAGVSQSPSNKVTEKGKDVELRCDPISGHTALYWYRQSLGQGLEFLIYFQGNSAPDKSGLPSDRFSAERTGGSVSTLTIQRTQQEDSAVYLCASRPGQGYGYTFGSGTRLTVV.